The 13 T cell receptor beta chains presented below share a single source sample, sequenced in a study of cytomegalovirus exposure and HLA in healthy donors. It was with 60 Vbeta and 13 Jbeta primers that the PCR ran. The method was immunoSEQ multiplex PCR; TCRdb's version includes in-frame clones alone and lacks a portion of them. The sample yields 200,000 or so clones, approximately 78% seen once. Specimen: PBMCs. These receptors all stem from a woman aged 18-30 years in good health and CMV-seronegative.

The J gene is TRBJ1-2, the V gene TRBV12-2. TRBV12-2 is described as a pseudogene. CDR3 length: 17 residues. The CDR3 protein is CASRYPQRAASTYGYTF. CDR3 coding DNA: TGTGCAAGTCGCTACCCACAGAGGGCAGCAAGCACCTATGGCTACACCTTC.

V and J are TRBV7-9 and TRBJ1-3; D possibly corresponds to TRBD1 (6 bases). Trimming took off 5 bases at V and 2 bases at J, with 13 bases between the two ends. Germline values: CDR1 SEHNR, CDR2 FQNEAQ (reference sequence). The CDR3 runs 15 residues. The CDR3 region is CASSPPGVAGNTIYF. CDR3 nucleotides: TGTGCCAGCAGCCCCCCAGGGGTAGCTGGAAACACCATATATTTT.

The V call is TRBV7-9, the J call TRBJ1-1, with TRBD1 identical over 9 bases. CDR3 length: 13 residues. After removal of 3 bases from V and 7 bases from J, the junction contained 3 bases not matched to a gene. CDR1 and CDR2 from the germline V gene are SEHNR and FQNEAQ (reference sequence). CDR3 in amino acids: CASSLGQGREAFF. The CDR3 DNA sequence: TGTGCCAGCAGCTTGGGACAGGGCCGTGAAGCTTTCTTT.

The chain recombines TRBV19 with TRBJ2-3, with D possibly TRBD2 on 6 matching bases. CDR1 and CDR2 (germline): LNHDA, SQIVND (reference sequence). Trimming removed 6 bases from V and 2 bases from J, with 15 bases in between. The CDR3 length is 15 residues. This CDR3 reads CASRRRGDLTDTQYF. CDR3 DNA sequence: TGTGCCAGTAGAAGGAGGGGAGACCTCACAGATACGCAGTATTTT.

The chain recombines TRBV11-1 with TRBJ1-1, with 8 bases fitting TRBD1. Germline V gene data show CDR1 as SGHAT and CDR2 as FQDESV (reference sequence). V shed 4 bases and J 8 bases; nucleotides not matched to a gene: 15. This CDR3 comprises 16 residues. The CDR3 loop is CASSSNPQGAAEEAFF. Here the CDR3 DNA reads TGTGCCAGCAGCTCAAACCCCCAGGGGGCCGCCGAGGAAGCTTTCTTT.

V is TRBV19 and J is TRBJ2-1, with 9 bases matching TRBD2. In germline, CDR1 is LNHDA, CDR2 SQIVND (reference sequence). Trimming took 3 bases from V and 6 from J; bases not matched to a gene: 0. The CDR3 length is 13 residues. The CDR3 DNA sequence: TGTGCCAGTAGTATGGGACTAGCCAATGAGCAGTTCTTC. It encodes CASSMGLANEQFF.

V is TRBV9 and J is TRBJ1-5; D is perhaps TRBD1 (5 bases). Per the germline V gene, CDR1 is SGDLS and CDR2 is YYNGEE. The CDR3 consists of 15 residues. Trimming cost V 2 bases and J 7 bases, with 16 bases left between them. The CDR3 spells CASSVEDSPGQPQHF. The CDR3 DNA follows: TGTGCCAGCAGCGTGGAAGACAGTCCGGGCCAGCCCCAGCATTTT.

V usage is TRBV2 and J usage is TRBJ1-5, with TRBD1 matching over 10 bases. This CDR3 region has 14 residues. Germline CDR1 and CDR2: SNHLY and FYNNEI. The V gene end was trimmed by 5 bases and the J gene end by 9 bases; junction bases not matched to a gene: 7. This CDR3 is CASSKGTGAGPQHF. In DNA form, the CDR3 reads TGTGCCAGCAGTAAAGGGACAGGGGCCGGGCCCCAGCATTTT.

This chain links TRBV4-2 with TRBJ2-2, with a weak D call TRBD1 (5 bases). V was clipped by 4 bases and J by 5 bases, with 14 bases between them. Germline V gene data show CDR1 as LGHNA and CDR2 as YNFKEQ. This CDR3 has 15 amino acids. The CDR3 here is CASSPGHLLTGELFF. The DNA for the CDR3 is TGTGCCAGCAGCCCCGGACACCTGTTGACCGGGGAGCTGTTTTTT.

The chain carries TRBV2 and TRBJ1-2; a weak D match, TRBD1 (5 bases). Trimming removed 3 bases at V and 5 bases at J, with 16 bases between. There are 15 residues in the CDR3. CDR1 and CDR2 from the germline V gene are SNHLY and FYNNEI. The CDR3: CASSEQGWEGYGYTF. The CDR3 DNA follows: TGTGCCAGCAGTGAGCAGGGTTGGGAGGGGTATGGCTACACCTTC.

V and J are TRBV18 and TRBJ2-3, with a possible D match to TRBD2 (5 bases). CDR3 size: 14 residues. The V gene's germline CDR1 is KGHSH and CDR2 LQKENI. V was shortened by 6 bases and J by 0 bases, with 10 bases between the two germline ends. Here the CDR3 reads CASSTRTSTDTQYF. In DNA form, the CDR3 reads TGTGCCAGCTCGACACGGACTAGCACAGATACGCAGTATTTT.

This chain connects TRBV4-2 to TRBJ2-2; the D is unclear. The CDR3 runs 16 residues. From germline, CDR1 is LGHNA and CDR2 YNFKEQ. V was trimmed by 0 bases and J by 6 bases, leaving 14 bases between them. DNA for the CDR3: TGTGCCAGCAGCCAAGATTTCGAACTCCCCCCCGGGGAGCTGTTTTTT. Its translation is CASSQDFELPPGELFF.

This clone appeared a single time. V usage is TRBV29-1 and J usage is TRBJ2-5, with D tentatively TRBD2 (5 bases). CDR3 size: 13 residues. Trimming pared 7 bases from V and 0 bases from J, leaving 12 bases between. Germline V CDR1 and CDR2: SQVTM, ANQGSEA. CDR3 residues: CSGGLWYQETQYF. For the CDR3, the DNA is TGCAGCGGCGGACTTTGGTACCAAGAGACCCAGTACTTC.